Below, 14 T cell receptor beta chains from the same sample are listed, as sequenced in a study of cytomegalovirus exposure and HLA in healthy donors. Use of 60 Vbeta and 13 Jbeta primers characterized the PCR. Some clones are missing from TCRdb's copy, which holds only in-frame ones; the method was immunoSEQ multiplex PCR. In the table there are 180,000 or so clones, around 82% of which are singletons. The sample taken for sequencing was PBMCs. The receptors were gathered from a woman in her 30s in good health and CMV-seropositive.

V and J are TRBV6-6 and TRBJ1-4; the match to TRBD1 covers 8 bases. CDR3 length equals 15 residues. Germline V gene sequence: CDR1 MNHNY, CDR2 SVGAGI (reference sequence). With V trimmed by 0 bases and J by 8 bases, 5 bases remained unmatched. The CDR3 spells CASSYSDRVDEKLFF. CDR3 nucleotide sequence: TGTGCCAGCAGTTACTCGGACAGGGTTGACGAAAAACTGTTTTTT.

This chain uses TRBV2 with TRBJ1-4; D gene uncertain. Germline V gene data show CDR1 as SNHLY and CDR2 as FYNNEI. This CDR3 contains 12 residues. The ends were cut back, 9 bases at V and 16 bases at J, with 21 bases in the middle. DNA of the CDR3: TGTGCCAGTAGAATACGGGATTTTCCCCCGTTTTTT. The encoded protein is CASRIRDFPPFF. Filled out from reference TRBV2 and TRBJ1-4, the complete variable domain reads EPEVTQTPSHQVTQMGQEVILRCVPISNHLYFYWYRQILGQKVEFLVSFYNNEISEKSEIFDDQFSVERPDGSNFTLKIRSTKLEDSAMYFCASRIRDFPPFFGSGTQLSVL.

The rearrangement links TRBV11-2 to TRBJ1-2; TRBD1 matches 9 bases. V was clipped by 6 bases and J by 5 bases; unmatched bases: 7. The CDR3 totals 14 residues. Germline V CDR1 and CDR2: SGHAT, FQNNGV. Written as DNA, the CDR3 is TGTGCCAGCAGGTTAACAGGGGGCGATTATGGCTACACCTTC. Residues: CASRLTGGDYGYTF.

The rearrangement uses TRBV5-4 and TRBJ1-6; TRBD1 matches at 9 bases. Germline CDR1 is SGHNT and CDR2 is YYREEE (reference sequence). V was pared by 3 bases and J by 10 bases, with 8 bases of the junction left unmatched. The length of the CDR3 is 15 residues. The CDR3 sequence: CASSSRTGEGSPLHF. The DNA of the CDR3 is TGTGCCAGCAGCTCACGGACAGGGGAAGGGTCACCCCTCCACTTT.

The chain recombines TRBV2 with TRBJ1-2, with 9 bases lining up with TRBD1. V was clipped by 6 bases and J by 2 bases; unmatched bases: 7. The CDR3 is 15 residues long. Germline V gene data show CDR1 as SNHLY and CDR2 as FYNNEI. In DNA, the CDR3 is TGTGCCAGCAGAGGGGGACAGGGAAAAAACTATGGCTACACCTTC. Translation: CASRGGQGKNYGYTF.

V and J are TRBV30 and TRBJ1-5, with D possibly being TRBD1 (6 bases). The V and J ends lost 3 bases and 9 bases respectively, with 15 bases between them. The CDR3 sequence is 13 residues long. Germline CDR1 is GTSNPN and CDR2 is SVGIG (reference sequence). The CDR3 DNA reads TGTGCCTGGAGGAGGGGGGGTTTGCGGCCCCAGCATTTT. Translation: CAWRRGGLRPQHF.

The rearrangement uses TRBV4-2 and TRBJ1-6; D not certain. V was trimmed by 0 bases and J by 7 bases, leaving 7 bases between them. The CDR3 length is 14 residues. CDR1 LGHNA and CDR2 YNFKEQ come from the germline V gene. Here the CDR3 reads CASSQDRRNSPLHF. The CDR3 bases are TGTGCCAGCAGCCAAGACCGGAGGAATTCACCCCTCCACTTT.

The CDR3 sequence is CASSQDIETLSYNEQFF. The CDR3, as DNA: TGCGCCAGCAGCCAAGATATCGAGACACTCTCCTACAATGAGCAGTTCTTC. The V call is TRBV4-3, the J call TRBJ2-1; the D is unclear. V was pared by 0 bases and J by 0 bases, with 12 bases between. CDR3 length equals 17 residues. Germline values: CDR1 LGHNA, CDR2 YSLEER.

The V call is TRBV4-3, the J call TRBJ2-2, with 12 bases fitting TRBD2. V lost 4 bases, J lost 7 bases, and 10 bases stayed unmatched. The CDR3 sequence is 17 residues long. Germline CDR1 reads LGHNA; CDR2 reads YSLEER. In nucleotides, the CDR3 is TGCGCCAGCAGCCCCACTCTAGCGGGGGGGACCTTCGGGGAGCTGTTTTTT. Amino acid sequence: CASSPTLAGGTFGELFF.

The V and J genes are TRBV5-4 and TRBJ2-1; 7 bases fit TRBD2. This CDR3 comprises 15 residues. V lost 4 bases and J lost 0; bases outside the gene matches: 4. The germline V gene encodes CDR1 SGHNT and CDR2 YYREEE (reference sequence). The CDR3 sequence: CASSGGGLSYNEQFF. CDR3 bases: TGTGCCAGCAGCGGCGGGGGTCTCTCCTACAATGAGCAGTTCTTC.

The chain couples TRBV7-9 to TRBJ1-1; D remains ambiguous. The V and J ends lost 4 bases and 5 bases respectively, with 8 bases between them. The CDR3 runs 12 residues. The germline V gene encodes CDR1 SEHNR and CDR2 FQNEAQ (reference sequence). The CDR3 reads CASSYRGTEAFF. CDR3 in DNA: TGTGCCAGCAGCTACAGAGGGACTGAAGCTTTCTTT.

The chain employs TRBV28 and TRBJ2-7, with 9 bases matching TRBD1. CDR3 length equals 15 residues. Per germline, CDR1 MDHEN and CDR2 SYDVKM. V lost 5 bases, J lost 0 bases, and 5 bases stayed unmatched. The CDR3 region is CASSLQGASSYEQYF. The CDR3 coding sequence is TGTGCCAGCAGTCTACAGGGGGCGAGCTCCTACGAGCAGTACTTC.

The CDR3 region is CAISSQGNNEQFF. The CDR3 DNA follows: TGTGCCATCAGTTCCCAGGGGAACAATGAGCAGTTCTTC. This rearrangement joins TRBV10-3 to TRBJ2-1, with D perhaps matching TRBD1 (6 bases). Deletions cut 5 bases from V and 5 bases from J, with 10 bases between. The V gene's germline CDR1 is ENHRY and CDR2 SYGVKD. CDR3 length equals 13 residues.

The chain links TRBV6-5 to TRBJ2-7; 8 bases line up with TRBD2. This CDR3 contains 16 residues. CDR1 is MNHEY and CDR2 is SVGAGI in the germline V gene. Trimming removed 0 bases from V and 0 bases from J; junction bases left unmatched: 4. The DNA of the CDR3 is TGTGCCAGCAGTTACTCTTCGGGGGGGTTCTCCTACGAGCAGTACTTC. Translation gives CASSYSSGGFSYEQYF.